One sample yielded the 2 T cell receptor beta chains listed below, sequenced in a study of graft-versus-host responses after intestinal transplantation. Data came from immunoSEQ multiplex PCR; TCRdb stores just in-frame clones and leaves some out. This table holds 40,000 to 45,000 clones, around 95% found once. What these receptors recognize is not known. The sequenced sample was unstimulated CD8+ T cells sorted from spleen or lymph node cells, obtained before transplant. The source is a human donor who was the organ donor for an intestinal transplant.

The chain recombines TRBV18 with TRBJ2-1, with D maybe TRBD2 (7 bases). The CDR3 is 15 amino acids. V lost 2 bases and J 6 bases, leaving 14 bases between the germline ends. Germline assignment: CDR1 KGHSH and CDR2 LQKENI. DNA for the CDR3: TGTGCCAGCTCACCATCGGGGGGCCGTAGCAATGAGCAGTTCTTC. It specifies CASSPSGGRSNEQFF.

The gene calls are TRBV29-1 and TRBJ2-3, with D tentatively TRBD2 (7 bases). Germline V gene sequence: CDR1 SQVTM, CDR2 ANQGSEA. This CDR3 has 14 residues. Trimming removed 0 bases from V and 8 bases from J, with 15 bases in between. The CDR3 sequence is CSVEDGGGAATQYF. The DNA of the CDR3 is TGCAGCGTTGAAGACGGTGGGGGGGCCGCTACGCAGTATTTT.